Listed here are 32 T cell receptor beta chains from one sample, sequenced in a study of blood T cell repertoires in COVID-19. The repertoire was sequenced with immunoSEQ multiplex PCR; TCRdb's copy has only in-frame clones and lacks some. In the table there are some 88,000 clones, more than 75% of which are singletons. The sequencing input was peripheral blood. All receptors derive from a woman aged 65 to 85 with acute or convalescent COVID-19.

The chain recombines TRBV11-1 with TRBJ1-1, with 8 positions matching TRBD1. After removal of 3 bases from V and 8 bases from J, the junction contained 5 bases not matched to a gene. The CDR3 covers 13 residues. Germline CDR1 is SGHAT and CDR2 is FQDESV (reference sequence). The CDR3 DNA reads TGTGCCAGCAGCTTCGACAGGGGCAAAGAAGCTTTCTTT. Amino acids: CASSFDRGKEAFF.

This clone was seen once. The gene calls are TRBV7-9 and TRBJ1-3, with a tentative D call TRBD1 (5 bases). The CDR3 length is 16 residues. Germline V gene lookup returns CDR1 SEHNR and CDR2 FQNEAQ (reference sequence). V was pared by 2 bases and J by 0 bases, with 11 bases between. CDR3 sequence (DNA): TGTGCCAGCAGCTTACGTGCAGGGATCTCTGGAAACACCATATATTTT. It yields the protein CASSLRAGISGNTIYF.

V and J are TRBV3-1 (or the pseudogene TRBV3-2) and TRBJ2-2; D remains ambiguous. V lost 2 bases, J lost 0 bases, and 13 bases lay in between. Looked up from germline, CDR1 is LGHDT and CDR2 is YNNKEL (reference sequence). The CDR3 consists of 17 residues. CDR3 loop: CASSQLYDWANTGELFF. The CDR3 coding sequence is TGTGCCAGCAGCCAACTTTATGACTGGGCGAACACCGGGGAGCTGTTTTTT.

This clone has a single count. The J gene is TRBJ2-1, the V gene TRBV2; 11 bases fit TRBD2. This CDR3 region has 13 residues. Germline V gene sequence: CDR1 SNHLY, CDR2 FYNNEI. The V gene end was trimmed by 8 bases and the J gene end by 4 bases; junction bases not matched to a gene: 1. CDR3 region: CASLAGGYNEQFF. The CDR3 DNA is TGTGCCAGCCTAGCGGGAGGTTACAATGAGCAGTTCTTC.

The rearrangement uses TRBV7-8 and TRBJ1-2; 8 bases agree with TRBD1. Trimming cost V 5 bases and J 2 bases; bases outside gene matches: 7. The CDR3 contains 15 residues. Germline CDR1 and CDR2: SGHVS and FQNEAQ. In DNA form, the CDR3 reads TGTGCCAGCAGCCGAGCCGGGACAGGAAACTATGGCTACACCTTC. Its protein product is CASSRAGTGNYGYTF.

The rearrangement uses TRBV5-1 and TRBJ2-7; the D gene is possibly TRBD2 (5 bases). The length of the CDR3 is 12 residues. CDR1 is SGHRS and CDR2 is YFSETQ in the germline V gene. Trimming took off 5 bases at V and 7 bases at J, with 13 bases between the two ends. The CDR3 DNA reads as TGCGCCAGCAGTCGGCGGGTGGGAGAGCAGTACGTC. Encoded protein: CASSRRVGEQYV.

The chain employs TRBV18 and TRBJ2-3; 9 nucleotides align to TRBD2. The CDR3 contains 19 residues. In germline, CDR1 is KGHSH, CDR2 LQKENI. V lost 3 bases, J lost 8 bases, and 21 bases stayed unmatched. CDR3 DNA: TGTGCCAGCTCACCGCAAATGCCCGACGGGAGCGGGGGGCCGGGTACGCAGTATTTT. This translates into CASSPQMPDGSGGPGTQYF.

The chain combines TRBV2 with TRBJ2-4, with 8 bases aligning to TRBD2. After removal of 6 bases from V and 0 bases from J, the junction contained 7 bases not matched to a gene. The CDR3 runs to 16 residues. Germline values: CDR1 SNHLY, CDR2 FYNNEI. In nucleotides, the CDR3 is TGTGCCAGCAGGGGCGGGACTAGTTTAGCCAAAAACATTCAGTACTTC. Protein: CASRGGTSLAKNIQYF.

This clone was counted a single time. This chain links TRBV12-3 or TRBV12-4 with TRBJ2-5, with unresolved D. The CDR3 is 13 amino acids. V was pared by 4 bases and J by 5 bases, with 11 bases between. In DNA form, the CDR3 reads TGTGCCAGCAGTTCGCTGACTGCCGAGACCCAGTACTTC. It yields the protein CASSSLTAETQYF.

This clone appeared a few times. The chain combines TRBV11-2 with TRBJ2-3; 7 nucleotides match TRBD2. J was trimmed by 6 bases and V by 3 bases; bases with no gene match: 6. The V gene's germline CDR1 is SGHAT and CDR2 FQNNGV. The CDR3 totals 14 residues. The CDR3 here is CASSLFSGRDTQYF. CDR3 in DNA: TGTGCCAGCAGCTTGTTTTCCGGGAGGGATACGCAGTATTTT.

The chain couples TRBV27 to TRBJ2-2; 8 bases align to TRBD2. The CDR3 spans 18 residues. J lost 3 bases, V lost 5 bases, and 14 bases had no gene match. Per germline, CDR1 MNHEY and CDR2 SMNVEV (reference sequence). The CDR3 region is CASSPRLAGPWDTGELFF. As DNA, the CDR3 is TGTGCCAGCAGTCCGAGGCTAGCGGGCCCTTGGGACACCGGGGAGCTGTTTTTT.

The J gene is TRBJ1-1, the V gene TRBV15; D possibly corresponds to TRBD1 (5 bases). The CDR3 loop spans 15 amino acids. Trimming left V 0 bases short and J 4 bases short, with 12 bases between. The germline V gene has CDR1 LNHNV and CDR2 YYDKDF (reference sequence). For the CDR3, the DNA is TGTGCCACCAGCAGAGATCCGATAGGGGCCACTGAAGCTTTCTTT. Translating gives CATSRDPIGATEAFF.

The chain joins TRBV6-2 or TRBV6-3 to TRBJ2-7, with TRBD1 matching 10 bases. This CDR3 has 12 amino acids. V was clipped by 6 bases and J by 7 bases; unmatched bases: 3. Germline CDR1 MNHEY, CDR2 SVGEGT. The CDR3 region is CASSRTGGEQYV. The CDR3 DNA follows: TGTGCCAGCAGCAGGACAGGGGGGGAGCAGTACGTC.

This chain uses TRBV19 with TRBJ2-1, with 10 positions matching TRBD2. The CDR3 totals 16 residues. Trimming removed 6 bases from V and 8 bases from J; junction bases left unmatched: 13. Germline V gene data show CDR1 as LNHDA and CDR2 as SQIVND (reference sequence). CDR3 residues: CASRLSSGSYSYEQFF. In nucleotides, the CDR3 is TGTGCCAGTAGGTTATCTAGCGGGAGCTATTCTTATGAGCAGTTCTTC.

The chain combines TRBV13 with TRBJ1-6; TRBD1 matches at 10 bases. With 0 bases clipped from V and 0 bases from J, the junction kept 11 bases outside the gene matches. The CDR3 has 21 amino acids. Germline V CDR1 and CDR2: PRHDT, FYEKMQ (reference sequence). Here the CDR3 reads CASSLGGYWTGGSSYNSPLHF. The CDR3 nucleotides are TGTGCCAGCAGCTTAGGAGGCTATTGGACAGGGGGGAGCTCCTATAATTCACCCCTCCACTTT.

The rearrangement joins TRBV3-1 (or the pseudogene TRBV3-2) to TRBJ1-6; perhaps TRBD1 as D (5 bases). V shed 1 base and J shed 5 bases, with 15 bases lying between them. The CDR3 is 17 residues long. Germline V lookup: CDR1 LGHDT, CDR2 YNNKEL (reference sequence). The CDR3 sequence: CASSQGTGTSDNSPLHF. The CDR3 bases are TGTGCCAGCAGCCAAGGAACCGGGACTTCCGATAATTCACCCCTCCACTTT.

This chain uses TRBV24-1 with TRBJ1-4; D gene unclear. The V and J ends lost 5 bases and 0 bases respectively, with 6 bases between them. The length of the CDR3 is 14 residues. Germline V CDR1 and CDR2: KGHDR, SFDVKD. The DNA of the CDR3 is TGTGCCACCAGTGGCGGGGCAACTAATGAAAAACTGTTTTTT. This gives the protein CATSGGATNEKLFF.

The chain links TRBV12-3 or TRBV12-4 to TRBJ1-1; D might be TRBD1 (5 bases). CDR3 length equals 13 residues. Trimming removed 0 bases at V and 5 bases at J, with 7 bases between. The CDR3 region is CASSLATGTEAFF. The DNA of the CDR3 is TGTGCCAGCAGTTTAGCAACAGGAACTGAAGCTTTCTTT.

CDR3 nucleotide sequence: TGTGCCAGCAGGGAGGCAAATAGATTAAACACTGAAGCTTTCTTT. This encodes CASREANRLNTEAFF. V is TRBV7-2 and J is TRBJ1-1; no firm D call. Germline assignment: CDR1 SGHTA and CDR2 FQGNSA. V was clipped by 6 bases and J by 2 bases, with 16 bases between them. The CDR3 length is 15 residues.

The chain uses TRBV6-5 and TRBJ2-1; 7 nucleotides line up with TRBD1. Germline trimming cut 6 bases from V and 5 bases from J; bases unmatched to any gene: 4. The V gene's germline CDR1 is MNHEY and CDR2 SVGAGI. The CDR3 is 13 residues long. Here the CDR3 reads CASRGDRDNEQFF. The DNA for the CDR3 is TGTGCCAGCAGAGGGGACAGAGACAATGAGCAGTTCTTC.

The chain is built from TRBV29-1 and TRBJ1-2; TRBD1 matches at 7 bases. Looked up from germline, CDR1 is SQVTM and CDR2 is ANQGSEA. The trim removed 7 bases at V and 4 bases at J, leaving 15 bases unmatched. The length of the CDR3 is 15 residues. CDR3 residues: CSAVDRDPSPYGYTF. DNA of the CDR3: TGCAGCGCCGTAGACAGGGACCCTTCCCCCTATGGCTACACCTTC.

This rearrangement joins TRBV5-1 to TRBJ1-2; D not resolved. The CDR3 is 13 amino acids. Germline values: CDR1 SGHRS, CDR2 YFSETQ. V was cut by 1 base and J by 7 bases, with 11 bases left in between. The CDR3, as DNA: TGCGCCAGCAGCTTGAAGCCAGGTGGTGGCTACACCTTC. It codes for CASSLKPGGGYTF.

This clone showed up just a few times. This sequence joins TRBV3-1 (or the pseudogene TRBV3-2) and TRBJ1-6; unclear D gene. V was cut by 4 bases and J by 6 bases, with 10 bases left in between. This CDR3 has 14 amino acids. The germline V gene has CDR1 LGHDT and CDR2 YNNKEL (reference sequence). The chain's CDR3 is CASSPKAANSPLHF. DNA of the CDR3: TGTGCCAGCAGCCCGAAAGCGGCTAATTCACCCCTCCACTTT.

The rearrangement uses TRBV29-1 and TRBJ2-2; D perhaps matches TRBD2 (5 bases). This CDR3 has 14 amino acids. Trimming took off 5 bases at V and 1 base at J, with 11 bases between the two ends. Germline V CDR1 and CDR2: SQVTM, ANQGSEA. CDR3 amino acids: CSVLGSQNTGELFF. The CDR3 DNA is TGCAGCGTTCTAGGGAGTCAGAACACCGGGGAGCTGTTTTTT.

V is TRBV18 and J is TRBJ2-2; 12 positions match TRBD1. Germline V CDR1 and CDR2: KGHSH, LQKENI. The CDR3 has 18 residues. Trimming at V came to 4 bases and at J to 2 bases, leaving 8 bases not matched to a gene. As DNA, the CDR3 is TGTGCCAGCTCACTCGTCCCGGGACAGGGGGCAAACACCGGGGAGCTGTTTTTT. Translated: CASSLVPGQGANTGELFF. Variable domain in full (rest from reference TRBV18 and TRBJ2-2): NAGVMQNPRHLVRRRGQEARLRCSPMKGHSHVYWYRQLPEEGLKFMVYLQKENIIDESGMPKERFSAEFPKEGPSILRIQQVVRGDSAAYFCASSLVPGQGANTGELFFGEGSRLTVL.

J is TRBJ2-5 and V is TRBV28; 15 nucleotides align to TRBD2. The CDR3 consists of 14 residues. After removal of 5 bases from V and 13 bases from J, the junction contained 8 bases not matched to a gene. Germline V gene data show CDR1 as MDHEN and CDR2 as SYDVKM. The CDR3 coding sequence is TGTGCCAGCAGTCTGGGACTAGCGGGGGGCCGCTGGTACTTC. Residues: CASSLGLAGGRWYF.

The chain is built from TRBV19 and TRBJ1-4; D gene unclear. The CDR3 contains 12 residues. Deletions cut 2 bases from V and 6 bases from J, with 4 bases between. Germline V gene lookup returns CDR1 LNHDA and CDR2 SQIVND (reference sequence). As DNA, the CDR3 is TGTGCCAGTAGTATACAGTATGAAAAACTGTTTTTT. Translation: CASSIQYEKLFF.

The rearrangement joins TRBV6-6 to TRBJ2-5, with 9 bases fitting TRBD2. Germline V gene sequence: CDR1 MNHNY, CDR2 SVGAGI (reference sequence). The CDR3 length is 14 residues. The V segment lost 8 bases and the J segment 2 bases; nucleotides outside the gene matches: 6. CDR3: CASAGGGPQETQYF. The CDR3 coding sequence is TGTGCCAGCGCGGGGGGGGGCCCACAAGAGACCCAGTACTTC.

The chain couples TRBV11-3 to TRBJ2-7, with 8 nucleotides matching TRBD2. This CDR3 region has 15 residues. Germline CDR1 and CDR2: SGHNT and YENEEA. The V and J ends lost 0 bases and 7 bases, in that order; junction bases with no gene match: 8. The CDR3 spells CASSLEEAGVKEQYV. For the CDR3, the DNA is TGTGCCAGCAGCTTAGAGGAAGCGGGAGTAAAAGAGCAGTACGTC.

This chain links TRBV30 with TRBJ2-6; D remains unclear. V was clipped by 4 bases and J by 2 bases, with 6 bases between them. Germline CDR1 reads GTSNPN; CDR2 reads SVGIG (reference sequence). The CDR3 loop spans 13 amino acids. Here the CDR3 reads CAWKTAGANVLTF. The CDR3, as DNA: TGTGCCTGGAAAACAGCTGGGGCCAACGTCCTGACTTTC.

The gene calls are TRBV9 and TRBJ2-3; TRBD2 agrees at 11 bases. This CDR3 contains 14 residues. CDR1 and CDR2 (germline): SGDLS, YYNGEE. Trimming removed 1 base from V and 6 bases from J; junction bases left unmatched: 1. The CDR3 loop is CASSVSSGRDTQYF. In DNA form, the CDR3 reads TGTGCCAGCAGCGTATCTAGCGGGAGGGATACGCAGTATTTT. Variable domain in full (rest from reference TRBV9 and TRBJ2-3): DSGVTQTPKHLITATGQRVTLRCSPRSGDLSVYWYQQSLDQGLQFLIQYYNGEERAKGNILERFSAQQFPDLHSELNLSSLELGDSALYFCASSVSSGRDTQYFGPGTRLTVL.

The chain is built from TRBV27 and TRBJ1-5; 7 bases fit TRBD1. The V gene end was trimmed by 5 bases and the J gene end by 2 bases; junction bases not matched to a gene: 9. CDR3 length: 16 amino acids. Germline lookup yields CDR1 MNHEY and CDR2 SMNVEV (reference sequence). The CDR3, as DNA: TGTGCCAGCAGTCCACAAAAAGGACAGGGCAATCAGCCCCAGCATTTT. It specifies CASSPQKGQGNQPQHF.